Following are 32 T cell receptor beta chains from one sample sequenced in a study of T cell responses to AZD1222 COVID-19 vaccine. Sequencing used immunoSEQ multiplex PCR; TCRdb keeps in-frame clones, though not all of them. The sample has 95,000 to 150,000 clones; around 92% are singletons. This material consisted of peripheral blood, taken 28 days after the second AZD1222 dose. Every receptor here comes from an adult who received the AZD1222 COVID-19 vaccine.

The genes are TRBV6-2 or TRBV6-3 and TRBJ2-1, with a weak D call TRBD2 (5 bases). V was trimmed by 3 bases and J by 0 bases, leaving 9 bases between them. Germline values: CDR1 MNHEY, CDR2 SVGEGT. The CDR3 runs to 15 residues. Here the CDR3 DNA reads TGTGCCAGCAGTTATCAGACTAACTCCTACAATGAGCAGTTCTTC. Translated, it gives CASSYQTNSYNEQFF.

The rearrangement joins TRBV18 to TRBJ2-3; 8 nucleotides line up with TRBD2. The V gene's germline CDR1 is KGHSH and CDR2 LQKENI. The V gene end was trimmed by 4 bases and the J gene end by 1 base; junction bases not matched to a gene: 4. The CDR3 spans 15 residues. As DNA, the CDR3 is TGTGCCAGCTCACGAAACGGGGGGGGCACAGATACGCAGTATTTT. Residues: CASSRNGGGTDTQYF.

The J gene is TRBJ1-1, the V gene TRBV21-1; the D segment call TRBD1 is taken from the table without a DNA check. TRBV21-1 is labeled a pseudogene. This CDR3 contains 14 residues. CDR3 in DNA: TGTGCCAGCAGCAAAAGGACAGCAAACACTGAAGCTTTCTTT. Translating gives CASSKRTANTEAFF.

CDR3 residues: CASSQGGTSVYNEQFF. In DNA form, the CDR3 reads TGTGCCAGCAGCCAAGGCGGGACTAGCGTCTACAATGAGCAGTTCTTC. The V gene is TRBV4-2, the J gene TRBJ2-1, with 10 bases matching TRBD2. The CDR3 is 16 amino acids. Per germline, CDR1 LGHNA and CDR2 YNFKEQ. The ends lost 1 base at V and 3 bases at J; junction bases unmatched: 3.

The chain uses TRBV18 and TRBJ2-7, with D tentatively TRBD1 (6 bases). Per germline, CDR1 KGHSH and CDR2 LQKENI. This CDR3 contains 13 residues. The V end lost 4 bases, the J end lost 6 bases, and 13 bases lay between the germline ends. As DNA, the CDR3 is TGTGCCAGCTCACGAGAACAGGGTTCCGAGCAGTACTTC. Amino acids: CASSREQGSEQYF.

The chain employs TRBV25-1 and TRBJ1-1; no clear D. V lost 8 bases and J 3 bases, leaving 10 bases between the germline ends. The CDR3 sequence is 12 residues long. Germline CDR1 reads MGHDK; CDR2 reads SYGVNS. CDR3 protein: CASYDTYTEAFF. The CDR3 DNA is TGTGCCAGCTATGACACTTACACTGAAGCTTTCTTT. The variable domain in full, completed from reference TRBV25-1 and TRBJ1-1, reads EADIYQTPRYLVIGTGKKITLECSQTMGHDKMYWYQQDPGMELHLIHYSYGVNSTEKGDLSSESTVSRIRTEHFPLTLESARPSHTSQYLCASYDTYTEAFFGQGTRLTVV.

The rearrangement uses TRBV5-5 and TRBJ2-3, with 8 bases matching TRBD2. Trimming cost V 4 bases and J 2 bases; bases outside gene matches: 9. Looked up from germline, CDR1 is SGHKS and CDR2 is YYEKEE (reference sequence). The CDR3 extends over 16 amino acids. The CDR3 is CASSLTSGQSTDTQYF. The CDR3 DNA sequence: TGTGCCAGCAGCCTAACTAGCGGCCAATCCACAGATACGCAGTATTTT.

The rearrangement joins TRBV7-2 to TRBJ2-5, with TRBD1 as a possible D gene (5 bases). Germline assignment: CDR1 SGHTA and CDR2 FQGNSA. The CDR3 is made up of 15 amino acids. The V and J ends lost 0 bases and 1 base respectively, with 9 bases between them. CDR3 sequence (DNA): TGTGCCAGCAGCTTAGCGCAGGGTTTCCAAGAGACCCAGTACTTC. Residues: CASSLAQGFQETQYF.

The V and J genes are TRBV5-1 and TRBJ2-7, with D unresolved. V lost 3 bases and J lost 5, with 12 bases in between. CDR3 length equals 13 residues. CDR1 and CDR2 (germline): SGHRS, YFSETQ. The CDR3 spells CASSSWERDEQYF. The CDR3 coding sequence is TGCGCCAGCAGCTCCTGGGAAAGGGACGAGCAGTACTTC.

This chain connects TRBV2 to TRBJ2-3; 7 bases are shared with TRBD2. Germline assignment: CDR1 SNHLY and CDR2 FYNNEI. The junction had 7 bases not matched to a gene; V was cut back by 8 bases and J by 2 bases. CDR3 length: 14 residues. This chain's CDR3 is CASASRDYTDTQYF. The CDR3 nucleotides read TGTGCCAGCGCAAGCAGGGACTACACAGATACGCAGTATTTT.

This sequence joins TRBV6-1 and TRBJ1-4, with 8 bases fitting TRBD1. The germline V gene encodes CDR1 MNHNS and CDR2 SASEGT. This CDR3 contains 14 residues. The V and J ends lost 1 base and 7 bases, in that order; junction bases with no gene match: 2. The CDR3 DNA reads TGTGCCAGCAGTGAAGGGACAGGGAGTGAAAAACTGTTTTTT. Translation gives CASSEGTGSEKLFF.

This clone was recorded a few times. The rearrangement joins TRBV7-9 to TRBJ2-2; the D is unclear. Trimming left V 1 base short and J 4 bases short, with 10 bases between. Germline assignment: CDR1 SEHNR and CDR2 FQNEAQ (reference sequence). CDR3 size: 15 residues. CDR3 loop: CASSLEAIRTGELFF. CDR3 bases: TGTGCCAGCAGCTTAGAGGCAATACGCACCGGGGAGCTGTTTTTT.

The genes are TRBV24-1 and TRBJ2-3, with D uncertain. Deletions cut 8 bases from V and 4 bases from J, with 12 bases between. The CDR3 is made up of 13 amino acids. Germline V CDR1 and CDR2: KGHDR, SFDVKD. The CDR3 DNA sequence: TGTGCCACCAAACCCGCGGTGGCAGATACGCAGTATTTT. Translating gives CATKPAVADTQYF.

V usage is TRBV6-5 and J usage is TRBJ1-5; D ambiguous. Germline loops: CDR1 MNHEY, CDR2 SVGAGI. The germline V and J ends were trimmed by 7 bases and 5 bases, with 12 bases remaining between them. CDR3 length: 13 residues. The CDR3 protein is CASTPGPYQPQHF. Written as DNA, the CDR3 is TGTGCCAGCACCCCCGGGCCTTATCAGCCCCAGCATTTT.

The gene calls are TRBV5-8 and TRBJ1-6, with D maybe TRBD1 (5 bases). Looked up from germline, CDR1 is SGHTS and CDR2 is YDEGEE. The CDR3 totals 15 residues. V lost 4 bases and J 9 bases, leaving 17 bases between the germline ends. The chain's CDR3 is CASSPHRGVGSPLHF. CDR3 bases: TGTGCCAGCAGCCCCCATCGGGGGGTCGGTTCACCCCTCCACTTT.

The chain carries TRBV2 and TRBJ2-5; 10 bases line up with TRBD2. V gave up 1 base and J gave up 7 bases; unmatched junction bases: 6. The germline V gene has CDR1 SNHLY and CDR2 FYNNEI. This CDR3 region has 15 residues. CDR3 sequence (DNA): TGTGCCAGCAGTGAAGGGACTAGCGGTCTAGGGACCCAGTACTTC. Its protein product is CASSEGTSGLGTQYF.

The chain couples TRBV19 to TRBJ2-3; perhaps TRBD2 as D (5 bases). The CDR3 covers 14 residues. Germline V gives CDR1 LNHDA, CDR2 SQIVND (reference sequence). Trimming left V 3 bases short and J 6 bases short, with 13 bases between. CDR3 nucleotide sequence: TGTGCCAGTAGTATGGGGAGAGGTACGGATACGCAGTATTTT. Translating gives CASSMGRGTDTQYF. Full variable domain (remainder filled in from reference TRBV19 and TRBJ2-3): DGGITQSPKYLFRKEGQNVTLSCEQNLNHDAMYWYRQDPGQGLRLIYYSQIVNDFQKGDIAEGYSVSREKKESFPLTVTSAQKNPTAFYLCASSMGRGTDTQYFGPGTRLTVL.

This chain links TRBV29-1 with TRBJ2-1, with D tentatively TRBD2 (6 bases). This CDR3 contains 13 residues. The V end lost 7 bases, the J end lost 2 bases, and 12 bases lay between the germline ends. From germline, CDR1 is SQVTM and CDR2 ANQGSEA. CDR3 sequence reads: CSATSLAYNEQFF. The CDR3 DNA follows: TGCAGCGCGACTAGTTTGGCCTACAATGAGCAGTTCTTC.

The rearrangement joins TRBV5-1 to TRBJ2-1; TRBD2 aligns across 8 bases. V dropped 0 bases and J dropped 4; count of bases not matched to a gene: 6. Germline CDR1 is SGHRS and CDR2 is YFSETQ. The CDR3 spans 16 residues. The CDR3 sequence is CASSLGTSGVYNEQFF. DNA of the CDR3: TGCGCCAGCAGCTTGGGCACTAGCGGAGTATACAATGAGCAGTTCTTC.

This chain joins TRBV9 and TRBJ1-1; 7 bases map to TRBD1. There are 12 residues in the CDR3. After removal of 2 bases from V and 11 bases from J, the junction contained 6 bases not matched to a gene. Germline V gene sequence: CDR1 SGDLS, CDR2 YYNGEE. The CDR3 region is CASSVPGGRAFF. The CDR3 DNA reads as TGTGCCAGCAGCGTCCCAGGGGGAAGGGCTTTCTTT.

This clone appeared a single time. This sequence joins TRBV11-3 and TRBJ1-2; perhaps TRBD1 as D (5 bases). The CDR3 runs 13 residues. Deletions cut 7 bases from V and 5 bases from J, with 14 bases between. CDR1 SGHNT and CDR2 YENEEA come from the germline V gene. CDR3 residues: CASTGTSEYGYTF. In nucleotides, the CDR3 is TGTGCCAGCACCGGGACGTCGGAGTATGGCTACACCTTC.

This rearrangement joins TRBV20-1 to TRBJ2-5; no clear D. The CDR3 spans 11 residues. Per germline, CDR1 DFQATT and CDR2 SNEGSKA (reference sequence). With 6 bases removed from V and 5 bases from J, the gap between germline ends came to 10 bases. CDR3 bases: TGCAGTGCCGCCCTCGAGGAGACCCAGTACTTC. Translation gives CSAALEETQYF.

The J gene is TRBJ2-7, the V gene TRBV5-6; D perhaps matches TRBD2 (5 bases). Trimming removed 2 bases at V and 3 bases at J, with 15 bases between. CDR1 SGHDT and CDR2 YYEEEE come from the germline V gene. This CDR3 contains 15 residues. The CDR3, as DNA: TGTGCCAGCAGCTTCGGGTTGTCCGGGAACTACGAGCAGTACTTC. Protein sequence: CASSFGLSGNYEQYF.

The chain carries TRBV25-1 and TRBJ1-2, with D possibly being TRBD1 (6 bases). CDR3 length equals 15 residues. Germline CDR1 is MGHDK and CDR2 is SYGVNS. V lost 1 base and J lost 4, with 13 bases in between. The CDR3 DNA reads TGTGCCAGCAGTGAATCAACAGGGCGAAGCTATGGCTACACCTTC. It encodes CASSESTGRSYGYTF.

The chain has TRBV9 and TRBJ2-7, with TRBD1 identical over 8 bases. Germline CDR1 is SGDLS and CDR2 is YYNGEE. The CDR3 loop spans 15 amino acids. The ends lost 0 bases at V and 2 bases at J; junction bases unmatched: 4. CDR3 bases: TGTGCCAGCAGCGTAGGGGGACAGGCCGCCTACGAGCAGTACTTC. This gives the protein CASSVGGQAAYEQYF.

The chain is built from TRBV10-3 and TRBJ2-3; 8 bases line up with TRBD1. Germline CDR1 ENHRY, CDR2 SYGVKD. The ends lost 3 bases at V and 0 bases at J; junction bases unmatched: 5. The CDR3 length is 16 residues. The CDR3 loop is CAISERDRTSTDTQYF. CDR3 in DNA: TGTGCCATCAGTGAAAGGGACAGGACTAGCACAGATACGCAGTATTTT.

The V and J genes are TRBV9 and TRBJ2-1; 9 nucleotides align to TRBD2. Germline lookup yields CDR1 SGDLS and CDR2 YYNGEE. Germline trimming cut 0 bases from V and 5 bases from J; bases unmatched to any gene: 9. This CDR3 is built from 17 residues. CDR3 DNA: TGTGCCAGCAGCGTAGATCCCCGACTAGCGGCCAACAATGAGCAGTTCTTC. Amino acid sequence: CASSVDPRLAANNEQFF.

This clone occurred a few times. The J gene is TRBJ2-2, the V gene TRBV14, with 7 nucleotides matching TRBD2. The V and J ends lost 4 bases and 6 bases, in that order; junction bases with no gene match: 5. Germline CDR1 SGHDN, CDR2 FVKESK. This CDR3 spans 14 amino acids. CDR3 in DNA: TGTGCCAGCAGCCCTTCTACTAGCGCCGGGGAGCTGTTTTTT. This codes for CASSPSTSAGELFF.

The CDR3 sequence is CASSADPQGQGNSPLHF. CDR3 in DNA: TGCGCCAGCAGCGCTGACCCCCAGGGGCAAGGGAATTCACCCCTCCACTTT. This rearrangement joins TRBV5-1 to TRBJ1-6; a possible D gene is TRBD1 (6 bases). This CDR3 region has 17 residues. The V end was cut by 4 bases, the J end by 7 bases, with 21 bases between. Germline CDR1 and CDR2: SGHRS and YFSETQ.

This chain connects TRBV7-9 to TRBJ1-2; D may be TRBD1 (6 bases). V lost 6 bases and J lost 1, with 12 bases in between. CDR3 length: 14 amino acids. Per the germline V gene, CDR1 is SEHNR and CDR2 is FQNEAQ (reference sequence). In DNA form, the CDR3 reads TGTGCCAGCAGGATGGACAGTATTAACTATGGCTACACCTTC. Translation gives CASRMDSINYGYTF.

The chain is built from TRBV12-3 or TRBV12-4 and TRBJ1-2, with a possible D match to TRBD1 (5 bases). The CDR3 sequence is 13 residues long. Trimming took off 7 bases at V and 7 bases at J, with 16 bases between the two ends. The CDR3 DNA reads TGTGCCAGCACCATTAATCAGGGACGTGGCTACACCTTC. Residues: CASTINQGRGYTF.

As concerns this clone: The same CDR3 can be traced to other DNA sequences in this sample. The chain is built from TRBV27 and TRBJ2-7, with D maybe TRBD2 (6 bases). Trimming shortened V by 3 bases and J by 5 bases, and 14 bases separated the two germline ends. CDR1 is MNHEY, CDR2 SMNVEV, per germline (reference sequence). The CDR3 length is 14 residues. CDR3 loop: CASSFTGLGNEQYF. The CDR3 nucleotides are TGTGCCAGCAGTTTCACGGGACTCGGCAACGAGCAGTACTTC.